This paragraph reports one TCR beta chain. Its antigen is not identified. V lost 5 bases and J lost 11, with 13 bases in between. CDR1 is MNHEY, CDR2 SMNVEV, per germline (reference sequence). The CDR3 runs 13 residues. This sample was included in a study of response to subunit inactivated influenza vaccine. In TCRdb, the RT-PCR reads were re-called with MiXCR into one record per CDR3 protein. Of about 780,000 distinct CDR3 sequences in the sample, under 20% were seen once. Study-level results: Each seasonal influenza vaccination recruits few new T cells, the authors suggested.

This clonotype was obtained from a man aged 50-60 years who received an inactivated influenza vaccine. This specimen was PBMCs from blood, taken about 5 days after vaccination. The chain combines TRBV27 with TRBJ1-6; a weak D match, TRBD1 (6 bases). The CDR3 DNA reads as TGTGCCAGCAGTGTAACAGGGTTGACACCCCTCCACTTT. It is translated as CASSVTGLTPLHF.